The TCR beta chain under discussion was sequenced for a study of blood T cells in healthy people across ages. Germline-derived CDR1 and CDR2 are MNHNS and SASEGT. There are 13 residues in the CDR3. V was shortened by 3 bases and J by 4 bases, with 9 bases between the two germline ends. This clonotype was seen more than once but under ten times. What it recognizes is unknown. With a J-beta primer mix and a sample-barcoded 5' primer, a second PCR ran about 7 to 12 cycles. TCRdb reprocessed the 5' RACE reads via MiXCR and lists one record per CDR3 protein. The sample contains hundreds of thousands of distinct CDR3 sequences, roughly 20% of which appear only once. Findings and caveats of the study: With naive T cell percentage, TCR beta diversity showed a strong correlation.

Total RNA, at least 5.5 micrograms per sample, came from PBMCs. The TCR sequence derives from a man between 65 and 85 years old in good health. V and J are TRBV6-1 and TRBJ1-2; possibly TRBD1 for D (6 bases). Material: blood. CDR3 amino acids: CASSDTGSYGYTF. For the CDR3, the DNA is TGTGCCAGCAGTGATACAGGGTCCTATGGCTACACCTTC.